This T cell receptor (beta chain) was observed in a study of response to subunit inactivated influenza vaccine. Details on this clonotype: Its specificity is unknown.

TCRdb reprocessed the RT-PCR reads with MiXCR, giving one entry per CDR3 protein. This sample yields more than 700,000 distinct CDR3 sequences, of which less than 25% are seen a single time; roughly a tenth belongs to the top ten. Study-wide results and limits: Seasonal influenza vaccination, on each occasion, was suggested by the authors to recruit few new T cells.

The ends lost 6 bases at V and 2 bases at J; junction bases unmatched: 4. CDR3 length equals 15 residues. The sequencing used PBMCs from blood, collected 5 days after vaccination. The rearrangement joins TRBV12-3 or TRBV12-4 to TRBJ2-3, with 11 positions matching TRBD2. The sequence was collected from a man between 50 and 59 years old who received an inactivated influenza vaccine. CDR3 DNA: TGTGCCAGCAGAAGACTAGCGGGGATCACAGATACGCAGTATTTT. As protein: CASRRLAGITDTQYF.